The T cell receptor beta chain described here comes from a study of shared clonotypes between healthy human individuals (TCRdb year 2020). For the wider study: A couple of women and three men aged 18 to 49 years were included in the cohort. Different laboratories and diverse techniques were used to prepare libraries and sequence TCR repertoires, to increase sequencing depth and limit assay-specific biases. The study deeply sequenced blood TCR repertoires of about 5 healthy adults to estimate repertoire size and the extent of clonotype sharing between individuals. Per donor, leukapheresis produced somewhere between about 0.8 and 9.5 billion PBMCs.

Healthy HIV-negative adults with no recently reported acute infections or vaccinations were included as donors. Only Caucasian adults living in Nashville, Tennessee, USA were represented among the donors. In the unsorted samples, around 81 million PBMCs were counted, and genomic DNA was extracted using the QIAamp DNA Blood Mini kit. Blood was obtained by leukapheresis, after which PBMCs were separated by Ficoll-Histopaque density gradient centrifugation and cryopreserved in liquid nitrogen vapor phase. Using the deep immunoSEQ assay, TCR CDR3 regions were amplified from genomic DNA by multiplex PCR. For each cell subset, the extracted genomic DNA was distributed evenly across all wells of several immunoSEQ 96-well plates, and each plate served as one replicate. For unsorted PBMC, around 300 ng of genomic DNA, equivalent to around 30,000 T cell genomes, went into each replicate PCR. Unsorted PBMC genomic DNA was sequenced across ten immunoSEQ deep assay plates. Purified libraries were measured with a Qubit 3.0 fluorometer, size-checked on a Bioanalyzer 2100, and measured again with the KAPA Library Quantification kit. Every immunoSEQ 96-well plate was sequenced on a dedicated single-read 150-cycle Illumina NextSeq 550 flow cell. Per the original workflow: The immunoSEQ output contained only junctional sequences without quality scores, so filtering could not match that applied to full-length reads. To assign V/J genes and CDR3, sequences were annotated using PyIR, a Python wrapper for IgBLAST v1.9, with IMGT germline references. Reads were removed for weak V/J assignments (E-value above 1e-6), missing CDR3, stop codons, out-of-frame junctions, or ambiguous translated residues. V3J clonotypes were defined by identical inferred V gene, J gene, and CDR3 amino acid sequence. Percentage overlap between repertoires was calculated by dividing the number of shared unique clonotypes by the size of the smaller repertoire. Richness of each repertoire was evaluated using RTK rarefaction, the Chao1 estimator, and Recon v2.1 estimates of unobserved clonotypes. The table was pulled from immuneACCESS by TCRdb, which kept in-frame rearrangements only. Such tables lose some clones; where checked, under half of the loss comes from unresolved V genes, and the rest has no known cause. V, J and clone size are those of that table, while D and trimming were read from the DNA. The sample records hundreds of thousands of clones, more than 75% of which are singletons. The ten largest account for approximately 13% of the sample.

Summary of the overall study and its limitations: Pairwise subsampling led to the expectation that sequencing depth would affect the degree of clonotype sharing among donors. Only blood was sampled, and tissue TCR repertoires likely differ from those in blood. The small number of donors limited the genetic and exposure-history diversity represented.

About this clone: Its antigen is unknown. No base-level quality is on record; no much larger clone is a single base apart.

Sequences were obtained from PBMCs. The origin of this receptor is a woman between 35 and 50 years old in good health. Some clones in this sample may be carry-over from other donors' samples.

The CDR3 in this case is CASSPEDTYEQYF. The DNA sequence follows: TGTGCCAGCAGTCCGGAGGACACCTACGAGCAGTACTTC. The chain uses TRBV28 and TRBJ2-7, with the D segment possibly TRBD1 or TRBD2, each aligning over 5 bases. The CDR3 holds 13 amino acids from the cysteine to the phenylalanine. Only CDR3 DNA remains: 39 bases, in frame from the first base. V is shortened by 5 bases, J by 2 bases, and the region joining them spans 10 bases. CDR1 and CDR2 (MDHEN, SYDVKM) derive from the germline V gene.